A selection of T cell receptor beta chains follows, all from one sample in a study of T-cell reconstitution after alpha-beta-depleted transplantation in children. TCRdb reanalysed the PCR reads using MiXCR and keeps one entry per CDR3 protein. The sample has about 610,000 distinct CDR3 sequences; about 10% are singletons. The source was PBMCs from the stem cell graft donor, collected from the stem cell graft. All receptors come from a human donor who donated a stem cell graft to a child with acute myeloid leukemia. CDR3s include the opening cysteine and the closing phenylalanine or tryptophan. The D gene is left open where the match is weak. A clone size is listed for some rows: how often the clone was seen (once, few, many), or a class if it is expanded.

len	abundance	v_gene	d_gene	j_gene	CDR3nt	CDR3aa
16	-	TRBV5-1	TRBD2	TRBJ2-1	TGCGCCAGCAGCTTGAAGAGAGCGGGGGGGTACAATGAGCAGTTCTTC	CASSLKRAGGYNEQFF
17	few	TRBV24-1	TRBD2	TRBJ2-5	TGTGCCACCAGTGATCCCCGGGGTAGCGGGAGGGAAGAGACCCAGTACTTC	CATSDPRGSGREETQYF
15	many	TRBV6-5	-	TRBJ1-5	TGTGCCAGCAGTTACTCGAGTGGGGGCAATCAGCCCCAGCATTTT	CASSYSSGGNQPQHF
16	-	TRBV20-1	-	TRBJ2-4	TGCAGTGCTAGAGGGGGCCAGGGTCTAGGCTACTCACTAGAGTACTTC	CSARGGQGLGYSLEYF
16	-	TRBV7-9	TRBD1	TRBJ2-2	TGTGCCAGCAGCTCCCACAGGGGGCAGAGCACCGGGGAGCTGTTTTTT	CASSSHRGQSTGELFF
18	many	TRBV11-2	TRBD1	TRBJ1-2	TGTGCCAGCAGCATCCCCCTCAGGGGGCAGGGGGATAACTATGGCTACACCTTC	CASSIPLRGQGDNYGYTF
17	few	TRBV5-1	TRBD2	TRBJ2-7	TGCGCCAGCAGCCACCGGACTAGCGGGAGGGGTCCCTACGAGCAGTACTTC	CASSHRTSGRGPYEQYF
15	few	TRBV12-3/TRBV12-4	TRBD2	TRBJ2-5	TGTGCCAGCAGTTGGTCAAGCGGGAGTAGGGAGACCCAGTACTTC	CASSWSSGSRETQYF
14	-	TRBV7-9	TRBD1	TRBJ2-1	TGTGCCAGCAGCTTAGCGGACAGGGACAATGAGCAGTTCTTC	CASSLADRDNEQFF
14	many	TRBV27	TRBD1	TRBJ1-5	TGTGCCAGCAGTTTGACAGGGAGGGATCAGCCCCAGCATTTT	CASSLTGRDQPQHF
15	-	TRBV6-1	-	TRBJ2-7	TGTGCCAGCAGGGGGGGGACAGTCAGCTCCTACGAGCAGTACTTC	CASRGGTVSSYEQYF
15	-	TRBV9	TRBD2	TRBJ2-1	TGTGCCAGCGGGGATCCTGGACTAGCGGGGGGTGAGCAGTTCTTC	CASGDPGLAGGEQFF
11	few	TRBV20-1	-	TRBJ1-1	TGCAGTTCCCTCATGAACACTGAAGCTTTCTTT	CSSLMNTEAFF
17	-	TRBV20-1	TRBD2	TRBJ2-1	TGCAGTGCCCCAGAGACCTTCTCTAGCGGCTTGTACAATGAGCAGTTCTTC	CSAPETFSSGLYNEQFF
14	many	TRBV4-2	TRBD2	TRBJ2-1	TGTGCCAGCAGCCAAGGGGTAGCGGGAGGTGAGCAGTTCTTC	CASSQGVAGGEQFF
15	few	TRBV5-1	-	TRBJ1-1	TGCGCCAGCAGCTTGGGCCTTTTCGAGGGGTCGGAAGCTTTCTTT	CASSLGLFEGSEAFF
13	many	TRBV6-1	-	TRBJ2-7	TGTGCCAGCAGCCCCGTTCAGGCCTACGAGCAGTACTTC	CASSPVQAYEQYF
12	-	TRBV20-1	-	TRBJ1-2	TGCAGTGCTAGATGGCAGAGCTATGGCTACACCTTC	CSARWQSYGYTF
16	-	TRBV5-1	TRBD1	TRBJ1-1	TGCGCCAGCAGCCCAGCATACAGGGGGCGAGGGACTGAAGCTTTCTTT	CASSPAYRGRGTEAFF
14	few	TRBV5-1	-	TRBJ2-7	TGCGCCAGCAGCCCCTCCCCCGGGACCTGGGAGCAGTACTTC	CASSPSPGTWEQYF
16	-	TRBV9	-	TRBJ1-6	TGTGCCAGCAGCGTAGAAGCAGCCGGGCCAGGTTCACCCCTCCACTTT	CASSVEAAGPGSPLHF
16	few	TRBV20-1	-	TRBJ2-3	TGCAGTGGAGGCTATCGGTCCTCCACCGGCACAGATACGCAGTATTTT	CSGGYRSSTGTDTQYF
18	-	TRBV7-6	-	TRBJ2-7	TGTGCCAGCAGTGTAAAAGGGAGGGGGTGGGAGCGCTCCTACGAGCAGTACTTC	CASSVKGRGWERSYEQYF
15	many	TRBV12-5	TRBD1	TRBJ2-1	TGTGCTAGTGCTCAAGACAGGGGGCTCTACAATGAGCAGTTCTTC	CASAQDRGLYNEQFF
14	few	TRBV20-1	-	TRBJ1-1	TGCAGTGCTAGCGCAAACGGGGTGAACACTGAAGCTTTCTTT	CSASANGVNTEAFF
14	many	TRBV4-3	-	TRBJ2-1	TGCGCCAGCAGCCAAACGGGTCTAGCAAATGAGCAGTTCTTC	CASSQTGLANEQFF
13	-	TRBV6-1	-	TRBJ2-7	TGTGCCAGCAAGGGGGGCAGGGTCAACGAGCAGTACTTC	CASKGGRVNEQYF
12	many	TRBV29-1	-	TRBJ2-5	TGCAGCGCCGTAAGGGCACAAGAGACCCAGTACTTC	CSAVRAQETQYF
17	-	TRBV10-3	-	TRBJ1-3	TGTGCCATCAGTGAGAGTTTGACAGGAGCCACTGGAAACACCATATATTTT	CAISESLTGATGNTIYF
16	few	TRBV7-2	-	TRBJ2-1	TGTGCCAGCAGCTCTCTCGCTCTGGGCTCCTACAATGAGCAGTTCTTC	CASSSLALGSYNEQFF
12	many	TRBV12-3/TRBV12-4	-	TRBJ2-3	TGTGCCAGCAGCTGGGCGGGGGATACGCAGTATTTT	CASSWAGDTQYF
11	many	TRBV29-1	-	TRBJ2-7	TGCAGCGTGACTCTCTCCTACGAGCAGTACTTC	CSVTLSYEQYF
13	many	TRBV24-1	-	TRBJ1-1	TGTGCCACCAGTGATTCAGTGAACACTGAAGCTTTCTTT	CATSDSVNTEAFF
15	-	TRBV7-9	TRBD1	TRBJ1-4	TGTGCCAGCAGCCGTACAGGGGTCGGTGGGGAAAAACTGTTTTTT	CASSRTGVGGEKLFF
16	-	TRBV28	TRBD2	TRBJ2-7	TGTGCCAGCAGGACCCTCGGGACTAGCGGTTCCTACGAGCAGTACTTC	CASRTLGTSGSYEQYF
15	-	TRBV19	TRBD2	TRBJ2-5	TGTGCCAGTGCTAACTCGGGACTAGCGCAAGAGACCCAGTACTTC	CASANSGLAQETQYF
14	-	TRBV6-5	-	TRBJ2-1	TGTGCCAGCAGTTATCGGCGGTCCTACAATGAGCAGTTCTTC	CASSYRRSYNEQFF
15	many	TRBV20-1	TRBD2	TRBJ2-4	TGCAGTGCCGAGACTAGCGGGAAAGTCCAAAACATTCAGTACTTC	CSAETSGKVQNIQYF
15	few	TRBV6-1	TRBD2	TRBJ2-7	TGTGCCAGCAAACCCAACCAAGCGGGAACCTACGAGCAGTACTTC	CASKPNQAGTYEQYF
12	-	TRBV29-1	-	TRBJ2-7	TGCAGCGTTCCCGGGGATTCCTACGAGCAGTACTTC	CSVPGDSYEQYF
16	many	TRBV4-3	TRBD1	TRBJ2-2	TGCGCCAGCAGCCGCACAGGGGGTTCGAACACCGGGGAGCTGTTTTTT	CASSRTGGSNTGELFF
9	many	TRBV12-3/TRBV12-4	-	TRBJ2-1	TGTGCCAGCAGTTTAATGGAGGGCTTC	CASSLMEGF
15	many	TRBV24-1	-	TRBJ2-1	TGTGCCACCAGTGATTTTTGGGAGGCCGCCGGTGAGCAGTTCTTC	CATSDFWEAAGEQFF
16	many	TRBV20-1	-	TRBJ2-1	TGCAGTGCTAGACCCCCGACCGGCGGGTCCCTTAATGAGCAGTTCTTC	CSARPPTGGSLNEQFF
11	-	TRBV20-1	-	TRBJ2-5	TGCAGTGCCTTAAGCCGGGAGACCCAGTACTTC	CSALSRETQYF
14	few	TRBV7-6	-	TRBJ2-1	TGTGCCAGCAGCCCAACCCCCAGGGTGAATGAGCAGTTCTTC	CASSPTPRVNEQFF
15	-	TRBV7-9	TRBD2	TRBJ2-7	TGTGCCAGCAGCTTGGTAACGGGAGGGGAGGACGAGCAGTACTTC	CASSLVTGGEDEQYF
17	-	TRBV2	-	TRBJ2-1	TGTGCCAGCTGCTCCCCAACAGTGGGCGGTTACAATAGTGAGCAGTTCTTC	CASCSPTVGGYNSEQFF
14	few	TRBV28	-	TRBJ1-1	TGTGCCAGCAGTTTATACTCAGGGGACACTGAAGCTTTCTTT	CASSLYSGDTEAFF
14	many	TRBV13	-	TRBJ2-1	TGTGCCAGCAGCTCAAATGGGGGTTGGGGTGAGCAGTTCTTC	CASSSNGGWGEQFF
17	few	TRBV4-3	-	TRBJ2-1	TGCGCCAGCAGCCCCGCTCCAGAGGGCGGGACCGTCAATGAGCAGTTCTTC	CASSPAPEGGTVNEQFF
15	many	TRBV5-1	-	TRBJ2-1	TGCGCCAGCAGCTTAGGAGGGACCGTCTACAATGAGCAGTTCTTC	CASSLGGTVYNEQFF
16	many	TRBV12-3/TRBV12-4	-	TRBJ1-5	TGTGCCAGCAGTTTAGTCTCCGGGTCTGGCAATCAGCCCCAGCATTTT	CASSLVSGSGNQPQHF